The entry below describes one T cell receptor beta chain. Its antigen remains unidentified. Trimming took 1 base from V and 3 from J, leaving 12 bases between them. CDR3 size: 15 residues. The germline V gene has CDR1 SGHTA and CDR2 FQGNSA. The entry originates in a study of post-analysis software for immune sequencing data. Study-level findings and limits: Comparison of patients with controls showed 5 or 6 TRBV segments more frequent in patients, TRBV5-6, TRBV5-1 and TRBV20-1 among them.

Unique molecular identifiers featured in each of the TCR beta cDNA libraries. TCRdb used MiXCR to reprocess the PCR reads, holding one entry per CDR3 protein. The sample shows roughly 700,000 distinct CDR3 sequences, less than 35% of them seen only once. The sequencing input was blood. V gene TRBV7-2 combines with J gene TRBJ2-5; D is undetermined. The origin of this receptor is a girl aged 5-17 years with multiple sclerosis. DNA of the CDR3: TGTGCCAGCAGCTTAGGCGGTCAGCCAGAAGAGACCCAGTACTTC. Protein sequence: CASSLGGQPEETQYF.